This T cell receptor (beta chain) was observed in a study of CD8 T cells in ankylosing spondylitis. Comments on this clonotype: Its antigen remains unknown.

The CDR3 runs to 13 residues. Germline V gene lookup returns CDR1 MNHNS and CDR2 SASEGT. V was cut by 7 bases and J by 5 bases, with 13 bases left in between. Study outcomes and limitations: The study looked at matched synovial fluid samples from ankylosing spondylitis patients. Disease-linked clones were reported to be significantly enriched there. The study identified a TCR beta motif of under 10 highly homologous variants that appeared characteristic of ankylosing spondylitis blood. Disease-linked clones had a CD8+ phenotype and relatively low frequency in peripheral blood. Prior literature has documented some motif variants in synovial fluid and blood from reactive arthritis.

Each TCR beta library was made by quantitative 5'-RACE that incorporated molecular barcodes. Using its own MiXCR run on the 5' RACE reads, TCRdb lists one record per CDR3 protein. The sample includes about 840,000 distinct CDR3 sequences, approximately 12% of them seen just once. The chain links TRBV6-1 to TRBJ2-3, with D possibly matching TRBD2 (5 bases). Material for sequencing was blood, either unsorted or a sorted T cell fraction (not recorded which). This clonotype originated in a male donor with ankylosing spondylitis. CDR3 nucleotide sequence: TGTGCCAGCATAAAGGGAGTCCTAGATACGCAGTATTTT. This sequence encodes CASIKGVLDTQYF.